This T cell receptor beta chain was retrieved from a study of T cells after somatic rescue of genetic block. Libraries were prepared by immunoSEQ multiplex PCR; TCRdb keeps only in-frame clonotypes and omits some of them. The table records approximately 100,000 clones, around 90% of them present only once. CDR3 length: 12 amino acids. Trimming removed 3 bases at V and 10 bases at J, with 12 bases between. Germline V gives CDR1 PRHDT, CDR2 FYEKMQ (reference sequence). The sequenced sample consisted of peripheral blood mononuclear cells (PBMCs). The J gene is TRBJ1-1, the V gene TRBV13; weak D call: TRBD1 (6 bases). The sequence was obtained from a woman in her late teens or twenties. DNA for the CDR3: TGTGCCAGCAGCTTGGCGACAGGCGCAGCTTTCTTT. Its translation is CASSLATGAAFF.